Each of the 13 T cell receptor beta chains below was sequenced from the same sample in a study of regulatory T cells in long-lasting Graves disease. Sample time point: newly diagnosed GD, antithyroid drugs for less than 3 months. PBMC-extracted RNA yielded the TCR library. TCR beta libraries were built with iRepertoire HTBI primers and Arm-PCR of CDR3 regions. TCRdb fed the multiplex PCR reads into MiXCR, producing one record per CDR3 protein. The sample carries 200,000 to 250,000 distinct CDR3 sequences, approximately 19% recorded once. The data were also submitted as part of a second study, on T cells in Graves' hyperthyroidism and ophthalmopathy.

Source: peripheral blood mononuclear cells (PBMCs), taken at new diagnosis, from a patient treated with antithyroid drugs. These TCRs come from a woman in her twenties or thirties with Graves disease.

This clonotype came up many times. J is TRBJ1-6 and V is TRBV7-2; TRBD1 aligns across 7 bases. With 5 bases clipped from V and 7 bases from J, the junction kept 8 bases outside the gene matches. CDR3 length: 15 amino acids. CDR1 SGHTA and CDR2 FQGNSA come from the germline V gene. CDR3 DNA: TGTGCCAGCAGCATCTCCGGGACAGAGAATTCACCCCTCCACTTT. As protein: CASSISGTENSPLHF. The variable domain in full, completed from reference TRBV7-2 and TRBJ1-6, reads GAGVSQSPSNKVTEKGKDVELRCDPISGHTALYWYRQSLGQGLEFLIYFQGNSAPDKSGLPSDRFSAERTGGSVSTLTIQRTQQEDSAVYLCASSISGTENSPLHFGNGTRLTVT.

This chain connects TRBV27 to TRBJ2-5; 9 nucleotides line up with TRBD1. The CDR3 has 15 residues. Germline V gene sequence: CDR1 MNHEY, CDR2 SMNVEV (reference sequence). J lost 1 base, V lost 6 bases, and 6 bases had no gene match. The CDR3 spells CASRTGGWVQETQYF. The CDR3 DNA reads TGTGCCAGCAGGACAGGGGGTTGGGTCCAAGAGACCCAGTACTTC.

The chain carries TRBV27 and TRBJ2-7; D may be TRBD1 (6 bases). The CDR3 has 17 amino acids. Trimming shortened V by 1 base and J by 7 bases, and 23 bases separated the two germline ends. Germline lookup yields CDR1 MNHEY and CDR2 SMNVEV (reference sequence). CDR3 sequence (DNA): TGTGCCAGCAGTTTATTTAGGTTGAGGGACACCGTCGGGGAGCAGTACTTC. Encoded protein: CASSLFRLRDTVGEQYF.

In its sample, this clonotype was seen many times. This chain joins TRBV28 and TRBJ1-2, with 10 bases lining up with TRBD1. V gave up 8 bases and J gave up 4 bases; unmatched junction bases: 7. The CDR3 extends over 14 amino acids. The germline V gene has CDR1 MDHEN and CDR2 SYDVKM. CDR3 in amino acids: CASVNGQGGYGYTF. In DNA form, the CDR3 reads TGTGCCAGCGTGAACGGACAGGGGGGCTATGGCTACACCTTC.

This clonotype was counted ten times or more. The V and J genes are TRBV12-3 or TRBV12-4 and TRBJ1-1; D ambiguous. The CDR3 spans 14 residues. The ends were cut back, 5 bases at V and 1 base at J, with 11 bases in the middle. The CDR3 DNA is TGTGCCAGCAGTCCAGGTCGGCAGAACACTGAAGCTTTCTTT. Amino acids: CASSPGRQNTEAFF.

This clonotype was seen ten or more times. The chain has TRBV20-1 and TRBJ2-3; D may be TRBD2 (5 bases). Trimming shortened V by 5 bases and J by 6 bases, and 21 bases separated the two germline ends. This CDR3 region has 15 residues. Per germline, CDR1 DFQATT and CDR2 SNEGSKA (reference sequence). DNA for the CDR3: TGCAGTGCTCGACGAGGCGCAACTAGATTCGATACGCAGTATTTT. It specifies CSARRGATRFDTQYF.

V is TRBV20-1 and J is TRBJ2-7, with D tentatively TRBD1 or TRBD2 (5 bases each). CDR1 is DFQATT, CDR2 SNEGSKA, per germline (reference sequence). V lost 4 bases to trimming and J lost 9 bases, with 13 bases between them. CDR3 length: 11 residues. The CDR3 region has the DNA TGCAGTGCTACTGGCACGGGGCCGCAGTACTTC. It yields the protein CSATGTGPQYF.

This clonotype was seen at least ten times. V is TRBV2 and J is TRBJ2-7, with 8 bases fitting TRBD2. The germline gives CDR1 SNHLY, CDR2 FYNNEI. V lost 6 bases to trimming and J lost 3 bases; unmatched junction nucleotides: 1. This CDR3 is 12 amino acids long. CDR3 residues: CASRREDYEQYF. CDR3 coding DNA: TGTGCCAGCAGGCGGGAGGACTACGAGCAGTACTTC.

This clonotype showed up many times. The chain couples TRBV18 to TRBJ2-5; no definite D call. CDR1 and CDR2 from the germline V gene are KGHSH and LQKENI. V was clipped by 2 bases and J by 6 bases, with 4 bases between them. There are 11 residues in the CDR3. CDR3 in DNA: TGTGCCAGCTCACCAGAAAAGACCCAGTACTTC. Translating it yields CASSPEKTQYF.

There are many counts of this clonotype. The rearrangement links TRBV30 to TRBJ1-1; D gene uncertain. There are 15 residues in the CDR3. Germline values: CDR1 GTSNPN, CDR2 SVGIG (reference sequence). V was shortened by 0 bases and J by 3 bases, with 14 bases between the two germline ends. The CDR3 DNA reads as TGTGCCTGGAGTGTACGGGTCAGAAGGGACACTGAAGCTTTCTTT. Its protein product is CAWSVRVRRDTEAFF.

This clonotype was counted between two and nine times. V usage is TRBV18 and J usage is TRBJ2-3; D assignment may be TRBD1 or TRBD2 (6 bases each). The V and J ends lost 3 bases and 1 base respectively, with 17 bases between them. CDR3 size: 17 residues. From germline, CDR1 is KGHSH and CDR2 LQKENI. The DNA for the CDR3 is TGTGCCAGCTCACCCCTAGGAGGGGGATGGGGCACAGATACGCAGTATTTT. Translated, it gives CASSPLGGGWGTDTQYF.

This clonotype was seen a few times. V gene TRBV19 combines with J gene TRBJ1-4; D not resolved. Per germline, CDR1 LNHDA and CDR2 SQIVND (reference sequence). The germline V and J ends were trimmed by 3 bases and 6 bases, with 11 bases remaining between them. The length of the CDR3 is 14 residues. The CDR3 sequence is CASSISRPDEKLFF. DNA for the CDR3: TGTGCCAGTAGTATTTCGAGGCCGGATGAAAAACTGTTTTTT.

With respect to this clonotype: This may stem from a read error, because a much larger clone lies one nucleotide away. This chain connects TRBV19 to TRBJ2-7; D is perhaps TRBD1 or TRBD2 (6 bases each). The CDR3 consists of 13 residues. Germline loops: CDR1 LNHDA, CDR2 SQIVND (reference sequence). The CDR3 region has the DNA TGTGCCAGTAGGCGACAGGTTCCGGGGGAGCAGCACTTC. Its translation is CASRRQVPGEQHF.